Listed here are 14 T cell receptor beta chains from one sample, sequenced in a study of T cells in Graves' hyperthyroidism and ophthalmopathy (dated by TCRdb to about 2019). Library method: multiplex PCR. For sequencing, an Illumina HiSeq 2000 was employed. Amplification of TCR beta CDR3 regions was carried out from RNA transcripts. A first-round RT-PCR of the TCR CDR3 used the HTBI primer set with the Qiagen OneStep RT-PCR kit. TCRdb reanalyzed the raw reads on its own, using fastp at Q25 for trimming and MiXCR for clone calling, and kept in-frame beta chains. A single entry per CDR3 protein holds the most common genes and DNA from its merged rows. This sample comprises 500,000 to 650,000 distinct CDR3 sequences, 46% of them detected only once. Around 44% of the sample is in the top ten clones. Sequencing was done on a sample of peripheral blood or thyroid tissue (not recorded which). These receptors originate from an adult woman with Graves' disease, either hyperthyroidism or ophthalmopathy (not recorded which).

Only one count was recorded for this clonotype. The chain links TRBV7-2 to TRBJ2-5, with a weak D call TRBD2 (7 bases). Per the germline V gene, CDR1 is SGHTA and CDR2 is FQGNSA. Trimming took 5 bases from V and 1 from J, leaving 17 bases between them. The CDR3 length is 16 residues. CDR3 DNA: TGTGCCAGCAGCCCTAGGGGGGGGCGGCCCCAAGAGACCCAGTACTTC. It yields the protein CASSPRGGRPQETQYF.

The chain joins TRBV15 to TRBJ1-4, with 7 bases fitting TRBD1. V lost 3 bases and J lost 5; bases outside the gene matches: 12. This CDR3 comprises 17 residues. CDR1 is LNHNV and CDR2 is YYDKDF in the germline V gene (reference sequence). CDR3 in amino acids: CATSSLAVGRGNEKLFF. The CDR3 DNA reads TGTGCCACCAGCAGCTTAGCGGTGGGCAGGGGGAATGAAAAACTGTTTTTT.

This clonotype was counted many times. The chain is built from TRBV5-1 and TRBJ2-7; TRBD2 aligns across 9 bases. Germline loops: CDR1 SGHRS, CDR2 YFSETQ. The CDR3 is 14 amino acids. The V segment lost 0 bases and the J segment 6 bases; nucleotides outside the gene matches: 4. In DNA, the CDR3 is TGCGCCAGCAGCTTGGCTGGGACTAGCCTCGAGCAGTACTTC. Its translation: CASSLAGTSLEQYF.

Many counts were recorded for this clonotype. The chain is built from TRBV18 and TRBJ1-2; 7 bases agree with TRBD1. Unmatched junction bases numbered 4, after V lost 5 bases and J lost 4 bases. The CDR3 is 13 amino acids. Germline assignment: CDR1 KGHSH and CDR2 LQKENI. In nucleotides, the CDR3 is TGTGCCAGCTCAGCCGGGACAGTCTATGGCTACACCTTC. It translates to CASSAGTVYGYTF.

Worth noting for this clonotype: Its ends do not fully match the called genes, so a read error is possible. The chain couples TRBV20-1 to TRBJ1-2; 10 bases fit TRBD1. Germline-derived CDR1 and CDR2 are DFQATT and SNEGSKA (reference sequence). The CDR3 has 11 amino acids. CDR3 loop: CSARTGQGPSF. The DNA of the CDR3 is TGCAGTGCTAGGACGGGACAGGGGCCGTCCTTC.

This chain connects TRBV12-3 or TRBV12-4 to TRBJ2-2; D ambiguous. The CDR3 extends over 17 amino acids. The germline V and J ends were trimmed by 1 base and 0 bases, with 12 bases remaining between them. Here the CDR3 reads CASSLELYRANTGELFF. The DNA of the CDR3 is TGTGCCAGCAGTTTAGAGCTATATAGGGCGAACACCGGGGAGCTGTTTTTT.

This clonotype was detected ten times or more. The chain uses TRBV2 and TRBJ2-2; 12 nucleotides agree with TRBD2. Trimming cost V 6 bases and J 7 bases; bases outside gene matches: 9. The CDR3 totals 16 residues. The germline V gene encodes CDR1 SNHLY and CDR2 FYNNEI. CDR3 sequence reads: CASRVTSGRYSGELFF. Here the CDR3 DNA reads TGTGCCAGCAGAGTGACTAGCGGGAGATATAGCGGGGAGCTGTTTTTT.

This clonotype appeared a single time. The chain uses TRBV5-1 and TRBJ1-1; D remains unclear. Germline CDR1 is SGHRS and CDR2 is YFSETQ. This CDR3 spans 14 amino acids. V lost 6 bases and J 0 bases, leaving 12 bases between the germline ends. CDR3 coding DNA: TGCGCCAGCACCCTCGGGCAGTTGAACACTGAAGCTTTCTTT. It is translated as CASTLGQLNTEAFF.

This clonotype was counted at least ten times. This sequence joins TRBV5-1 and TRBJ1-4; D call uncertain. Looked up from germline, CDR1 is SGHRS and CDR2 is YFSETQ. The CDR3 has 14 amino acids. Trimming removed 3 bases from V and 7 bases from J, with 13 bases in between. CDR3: CASSSAYPGEKLFF. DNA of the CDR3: TGCGCCAGCAGCTCCGCCTACCCGGGTGAAAAACTGTTTTTT.

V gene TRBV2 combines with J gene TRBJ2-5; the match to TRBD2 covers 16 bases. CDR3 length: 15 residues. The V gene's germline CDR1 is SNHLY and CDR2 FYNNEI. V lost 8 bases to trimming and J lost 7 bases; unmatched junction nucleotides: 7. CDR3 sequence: CASRGLAGGPGTQYF. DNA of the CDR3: TGTGCCAGCCGGGGACTAGCGGGAGGGCCCGGGACCCAGTACTTC.

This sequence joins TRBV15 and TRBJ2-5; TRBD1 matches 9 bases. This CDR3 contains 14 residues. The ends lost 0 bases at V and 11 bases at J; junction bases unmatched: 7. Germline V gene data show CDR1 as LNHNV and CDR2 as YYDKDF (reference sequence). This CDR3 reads CATSRDLQGASQYF. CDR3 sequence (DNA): TGTGCCACCAGCAGAGACTTACAGGGGGCAAGTCAGTACTTC.

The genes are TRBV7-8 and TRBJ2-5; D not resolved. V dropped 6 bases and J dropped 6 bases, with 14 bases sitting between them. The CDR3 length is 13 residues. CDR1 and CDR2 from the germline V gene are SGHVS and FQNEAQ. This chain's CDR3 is CASSSRVIQTQYF. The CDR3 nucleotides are TGTGCCAGCAGTTCCCGGGTCATTCAGACCCAGTACTTC.

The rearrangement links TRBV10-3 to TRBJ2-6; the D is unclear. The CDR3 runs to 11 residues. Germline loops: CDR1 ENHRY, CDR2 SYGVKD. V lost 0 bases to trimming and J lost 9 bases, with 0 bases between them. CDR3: CAISESNVLTF. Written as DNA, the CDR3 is TGTGCCATCAGTGAGTCCAACGTCCTGACTTTC.

Written as DNA, the CDR3 is TGTGCCAGCAGCTTAGCGGGTAATACCTACGAGCAGTACTTC. Its translation: CASSLAGNTYEQYF. V gene TRBV11-1 combines with J gene TRBJ2-7, with D hard to call. From germline, CDR1 is SGHAT and CDR2 FQDESV (reference sequence). Trimming pared 0 bases from V and 2 bases from J, leaving 8 bases between. There are 14 residues in the CDR3.